This T cell receptor beta chain is from a study of fetal regulatory T cell absence and autoimmunity. Turning to the study itself: The IPEX patients lacked clinical diabetes but had exocrine pancreas autoimmunity. Study conclusions and caveats: Oligoclonal TCR enrichment in pancreas over cord blood reached over 95-fold for some clones. Cord blood and pancreas showed broadly similar TRB gene family usage.

Assay used: immunoSEQ multiplex PCR; TCRdb lists only in-frame clones, some missing. The repertoire holds 95,000 or so clones, 60% to 80% seen once, with roughly 2% in the top ten. Germline CDR1 is SGHRS and CDR2 is YFSETQ. This CDR3 has 15 amino acids. V lost 4 bases and J lost 1, with 14 bases in between. In the case of this clone: Antigen specificity is unknown.

This TCR derives from a male donor with IPEX syndrome. The sequencing sample was made of pancreas tissue. This chain joins TRBV5-1 and TRBJ2-5, with D perhaps TRBD2 (7 bases). CDR3 amino acids: CASSRRGGFQETQYF. DNA for the CDR3: TGCGCCAGCAGCAGACGCGGGGGCTTCCAAGAGACCCAGTACTTC.